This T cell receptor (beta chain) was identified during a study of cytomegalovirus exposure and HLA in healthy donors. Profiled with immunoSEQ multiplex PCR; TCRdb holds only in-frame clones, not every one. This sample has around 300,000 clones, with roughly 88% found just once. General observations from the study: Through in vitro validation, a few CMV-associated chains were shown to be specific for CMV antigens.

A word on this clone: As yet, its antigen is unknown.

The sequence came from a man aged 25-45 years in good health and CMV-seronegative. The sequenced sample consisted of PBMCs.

The CDR3 loop is CASSSSRLAGGLGTDTQYF. DNA for the CDR3: TGTGCCAGCAGTTCCTCCAGACTAGCGGGGGGGCTTGGGACAGATACGCAGTATTTT. The chain recombines TRBV27 with TRBJ2-3; 14 positions match TRBD2. The V segment lost 4 bases and the J segment 3 bases; nucleotides outside the gene matches: 12. In germline, CDR1 is MNHEY, CDR2 SMNVEV (reference sequence). The CDR3 runs to 19 residues.